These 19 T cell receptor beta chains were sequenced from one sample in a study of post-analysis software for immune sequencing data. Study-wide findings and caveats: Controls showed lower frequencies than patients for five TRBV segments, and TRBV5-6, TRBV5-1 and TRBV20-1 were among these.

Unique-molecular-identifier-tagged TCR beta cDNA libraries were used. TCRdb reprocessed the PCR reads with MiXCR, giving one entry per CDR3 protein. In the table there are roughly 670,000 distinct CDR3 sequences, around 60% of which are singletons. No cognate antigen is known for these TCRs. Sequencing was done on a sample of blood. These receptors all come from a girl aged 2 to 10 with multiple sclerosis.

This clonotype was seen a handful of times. The CDR3 sequence is CSVVLSRNQPQHF. CDR3 DNA sequence: TGCAGCGTTGTCCTAAGTCGTAATCAGCCCCAGCATTTT. The V call is TRBV29-1, the J call TRBJ1-5; no definite D call. Germline V gene sequence: CDR1 SQVTM, CDR2 ANQGSEA. The CDR3 consists of 13 residues. V was trimmed by 4 bases and J by 4 bases, leaving 11 bases between them.

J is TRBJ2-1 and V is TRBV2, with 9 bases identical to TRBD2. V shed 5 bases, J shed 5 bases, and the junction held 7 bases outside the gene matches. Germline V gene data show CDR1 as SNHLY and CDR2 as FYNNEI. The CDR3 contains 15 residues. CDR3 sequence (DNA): TGTGCCAGCAGTAAACTAGCGGGTGCTCACAATGAGCAGTTCTTC. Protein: CASSKLAGAHNEQFF.

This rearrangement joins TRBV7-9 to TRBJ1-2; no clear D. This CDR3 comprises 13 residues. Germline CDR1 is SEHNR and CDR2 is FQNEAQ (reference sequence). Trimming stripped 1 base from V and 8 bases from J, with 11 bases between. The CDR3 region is CASSLGHPNGYTF. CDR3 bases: TGTGCCAGCAGCTTAGGACACCCAAACGGCTACACCTTC.

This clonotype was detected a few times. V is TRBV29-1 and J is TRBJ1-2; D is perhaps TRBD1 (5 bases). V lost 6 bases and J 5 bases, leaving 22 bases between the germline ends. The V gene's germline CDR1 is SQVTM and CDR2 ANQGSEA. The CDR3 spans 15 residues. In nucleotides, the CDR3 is TGCAGCGTCTGGGACCGGGCGGGTTTAGGATATGGCTACACCTTC. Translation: CSVWDRAGLGYGYTF.

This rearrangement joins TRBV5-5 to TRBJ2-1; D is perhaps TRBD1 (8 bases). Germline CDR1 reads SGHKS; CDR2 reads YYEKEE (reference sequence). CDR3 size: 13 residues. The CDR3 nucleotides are TGTGACAGGGGGGGACAGAGTTACAATGAGCAGTTCTTC. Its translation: CDRGGQSYNEQFF.

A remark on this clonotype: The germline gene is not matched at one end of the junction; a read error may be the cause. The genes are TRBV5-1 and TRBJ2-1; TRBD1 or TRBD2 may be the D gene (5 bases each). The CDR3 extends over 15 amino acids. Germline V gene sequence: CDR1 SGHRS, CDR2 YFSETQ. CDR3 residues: CASSSLLRDGNEQCF. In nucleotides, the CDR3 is TGCGCCAGCAGCTCACTCCTCCGGGACGGTAATGAGCAGTGCTTC.

CDR3 loop: CASSLTGRGEQYF. CDR3 coding DNA: TGCGCCAGCAGCTTGACAGGGCGAGGTGAGCAGTACTTC. The V call is TRBV5-1, the J call TRBJ2-7; D might be TRBD1 (6 bases). Trimming removed 1 base at V and 7 bases at J, with 12 bases between. The germline V gene encodes CDR1 SGHRS and CDR2 YFSETQ. The CDR3 has 13 residues.

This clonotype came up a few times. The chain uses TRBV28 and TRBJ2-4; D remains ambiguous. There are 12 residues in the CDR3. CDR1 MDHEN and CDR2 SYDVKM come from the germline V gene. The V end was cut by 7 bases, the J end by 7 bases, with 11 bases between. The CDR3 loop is CASTGPFNIQYF. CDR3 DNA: TGTGCCAGCACCGGACCATTTAACATTCAGTACTTC.

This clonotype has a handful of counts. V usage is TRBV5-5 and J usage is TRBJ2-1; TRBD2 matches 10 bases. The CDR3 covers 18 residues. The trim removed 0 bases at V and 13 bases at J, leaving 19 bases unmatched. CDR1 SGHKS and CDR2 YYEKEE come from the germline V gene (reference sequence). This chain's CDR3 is CASSLAGQGAAGGPYQFF. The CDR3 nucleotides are TGTGCCAGCAGCTTGGCCGGACAGGGAGCAGCGGGGGGGCCTTATCAGTTCTTC. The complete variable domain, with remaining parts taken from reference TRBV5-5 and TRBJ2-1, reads DAGVTQSPTHLIKTRGQQVTLRCSPISGHKSVSWYQQVLGQGPQFIFQYYEKEERGRGNFPDRFSARQFPNYSSELNVNALLLGDSALYLCASSLAGQGAAGGPYQFFGPGTRLTVL.

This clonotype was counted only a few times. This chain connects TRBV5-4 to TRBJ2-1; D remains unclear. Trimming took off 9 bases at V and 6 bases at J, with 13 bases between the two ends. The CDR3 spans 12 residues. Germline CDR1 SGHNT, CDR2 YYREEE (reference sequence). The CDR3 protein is CATRLVGNEQFF. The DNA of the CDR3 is TGTGCCACCCGGCTAGTTGGCAATGAGCAGTTCTTC.

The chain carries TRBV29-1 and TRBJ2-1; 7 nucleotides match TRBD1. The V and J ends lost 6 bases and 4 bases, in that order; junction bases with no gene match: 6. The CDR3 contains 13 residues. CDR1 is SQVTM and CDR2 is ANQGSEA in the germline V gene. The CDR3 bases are TGCAGCGTGTACGGGACAGCTTACAATGAGCAGTTCTTC. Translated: CSVYGTAYNEQFF.

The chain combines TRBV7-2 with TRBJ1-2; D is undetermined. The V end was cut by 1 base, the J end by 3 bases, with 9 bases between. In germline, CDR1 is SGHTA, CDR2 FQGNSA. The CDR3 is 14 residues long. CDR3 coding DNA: TGTGCCAGCAGCTTAGGTTTAGGTGACTATGGCTACACCTTC. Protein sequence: CASSLGLGDYGYTF.

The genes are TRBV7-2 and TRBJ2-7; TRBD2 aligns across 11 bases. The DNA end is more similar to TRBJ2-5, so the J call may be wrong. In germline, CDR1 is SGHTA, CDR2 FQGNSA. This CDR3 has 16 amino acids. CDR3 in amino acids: CASSEPPGLAEETQYF. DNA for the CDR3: TGTGCCAGCAGCGAGCCGCCGGGACTAGCGGAAGAGACCCAGTACTTC.

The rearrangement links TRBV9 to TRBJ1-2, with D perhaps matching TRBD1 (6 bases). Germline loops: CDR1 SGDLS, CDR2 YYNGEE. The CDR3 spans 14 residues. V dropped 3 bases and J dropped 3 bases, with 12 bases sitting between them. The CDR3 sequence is CASSAPGAHYGYTF. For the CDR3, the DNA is TGTGCCAGCAGCGCGCCGGGGGCCCACTATGGCTACACCTTC.

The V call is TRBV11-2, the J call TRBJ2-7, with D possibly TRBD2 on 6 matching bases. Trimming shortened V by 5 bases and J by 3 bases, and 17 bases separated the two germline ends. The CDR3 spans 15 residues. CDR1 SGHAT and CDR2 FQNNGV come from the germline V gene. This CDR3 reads CASSPVRGRFYEQYF. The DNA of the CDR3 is TGTGCCAGCAGCCCAGTTCGAGGGAGGTTCTACGAGCAGTACTTC.

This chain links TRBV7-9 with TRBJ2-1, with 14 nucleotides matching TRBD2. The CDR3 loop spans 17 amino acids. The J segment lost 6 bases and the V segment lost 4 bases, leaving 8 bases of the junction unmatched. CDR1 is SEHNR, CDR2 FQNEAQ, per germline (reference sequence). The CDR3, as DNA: TGTGCCAGCAGCTCGGGACTAGCGGGAGAAGGAGGCAATGAGCAGTTCTTC. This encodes CASSSGLAGEGGNEQFF.

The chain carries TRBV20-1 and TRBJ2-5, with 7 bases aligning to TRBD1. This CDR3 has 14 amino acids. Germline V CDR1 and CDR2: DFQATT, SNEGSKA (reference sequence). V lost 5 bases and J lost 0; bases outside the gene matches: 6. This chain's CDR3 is CSAFATGDQETQYF. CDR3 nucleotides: TGCAGTGCTTTCGCCACAGGGGACCAAGAGACCCAGTACTTC.

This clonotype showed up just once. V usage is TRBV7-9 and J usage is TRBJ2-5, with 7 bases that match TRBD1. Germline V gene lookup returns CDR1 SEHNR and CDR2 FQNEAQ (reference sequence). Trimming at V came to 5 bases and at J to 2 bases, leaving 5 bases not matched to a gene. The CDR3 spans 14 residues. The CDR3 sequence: CASSGDRDQETQYF. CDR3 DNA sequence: TGTGCCAGCAGCGGAGACAGGGATCAAGAGACCCAGTACTTC.

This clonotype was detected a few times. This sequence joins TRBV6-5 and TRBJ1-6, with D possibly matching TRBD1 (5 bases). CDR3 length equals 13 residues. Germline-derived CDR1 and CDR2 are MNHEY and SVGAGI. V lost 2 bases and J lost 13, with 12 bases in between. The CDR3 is CASSYTGGSPLHF. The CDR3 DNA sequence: TGTGCCAGCAGTTACACTGGGGGATCGCCCCTCCACTTT.